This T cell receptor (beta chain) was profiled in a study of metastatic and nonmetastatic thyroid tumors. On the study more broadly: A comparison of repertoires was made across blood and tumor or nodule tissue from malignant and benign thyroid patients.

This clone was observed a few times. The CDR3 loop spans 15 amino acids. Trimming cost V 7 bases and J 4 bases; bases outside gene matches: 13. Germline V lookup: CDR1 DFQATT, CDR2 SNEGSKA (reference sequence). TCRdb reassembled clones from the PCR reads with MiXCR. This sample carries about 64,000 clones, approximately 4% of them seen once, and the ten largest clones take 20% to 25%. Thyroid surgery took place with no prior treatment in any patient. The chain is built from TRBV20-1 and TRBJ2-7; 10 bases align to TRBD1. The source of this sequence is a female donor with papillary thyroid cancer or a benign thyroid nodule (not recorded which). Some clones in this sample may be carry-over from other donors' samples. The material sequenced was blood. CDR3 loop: CSVTDRTGGIYEQYF. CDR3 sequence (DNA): TGCAGTGTCACAGATAGGACAGGGGGGATTTACGAGCAGTACTTC.